This TCR beta chain was sequenced during a study of post-analysis software for immune sequencing data. General study points: F-measure co-clustering was strong for batch-matched samples. Several TRBV segments (TRBV5-6, TRBV5-1 and TRBV20-1 among them) occurred more frequently in patients than in controls.

Tagging with unique molecular identifiers was a feature of the TCR beta cDNA libraries. One entry per CDR3 protein results from TCRdb running MiXCR on the PCR reads. The sample consists of some 700,000 distinct CDR3 sequences, approximately 59% of them appearing once. CDR3 length: 14 amino acids. The V end lost 5 bases, the J end lost 7 bases, and 17 bases lay between the germline ends. CDR1 SEHNR and CDR2 FQNEAQ come from the germline V gene (reference sequence). In its sample, this clonotype was seen once. Its antigen is not identified. The chain carries TRBV7-9 and TRBJ1-1; possibly TRBD1 for D (6 bases). Sample: blood. The clonotype originates from a girl aged 2-10 years with multiple sclerosis. CDR3 amino acids: CASSRPQGRDEAFF. The CDR3 DNA follows: TGTGCCAGCAGCAGACCACAGGGAAGGGATGAAGCTTTCTTT.